What follows is one TCR beta chain and its context. The antigen remains unidentified. The table came from immunoSEQ multiplex PCR; TCRdb's copy has only in-frame clones and leaves some out. This table holds 1.5 million to 2.5 million clones, about 95% found once. Looked up from germline, CDR1 is MNHEY and CDR2 is SVGAGI. The CDR3 spans 15 residues. Trimming stripped 8 bases from V and 0 bases from J, with 13 bases between. Naive CD8 cells lacked CD45RO, underwent positive selection for CCR7 and left out terminally differentiated effector memory CD45RA+ cells. The data belong to a study of shared clonotypes between healthy human individuals. Overall study context: A couple of women and a few men aged 18 to 49 made up the donors. Each donor's CD4 naive and CD4 memory cells filled three plates apiece, CD8 naive two, and CD8 memory one.

General study points: Clonotypes not shared had lower generation probabilities than those common to all four donors. With few donors, the genetic and exposure-history diversity represented was limited.

This TCR derives from a man aged 18 to 35 in good health. What was sequenced was naive CD8+ T cells sorted from blood. This rearrangement joins TRBV6-5 to TRBJ1-4; D might be TRBD1 (5 bases). CDR3 coding DNA: TGTGCCAGCGGAGGGGACCCTGCAACTAATGAAAAACTGTTTTTT. As protein: CASGGDPATNEKLFF.